This T cell receptor (beta chain) was profiled in a study of CD8+CD57+ T cells in acquired aplastic anemia. Looking at the study overall: Quantities of DNA derived from sorted CD4+ and CD8+ cells averaged roughly 3 ug.

CDR3 and TCR beta VDJ profiling relied on a genomic DNA template. TCRdb reprocessed the reads with MiXCR, giving one entry per CDR3 protein. The sample has 450,000 to 600,000 distinct CDR3 sequences; about a third are singletons. Regarding this clonotype: Its antigen is currently unknown.

Overall study findings and caveats: In common between the patients and the controls were more than 25 CD8+ CDR3 sequences. No significant patient-versus-control difference appeared in CD8+ Simpson's diversity.

The CDR3 is 13 residues long. Per the germline V gene, CDR1 is SGHTA and CDR2 is FQGNSA. The ends lost 6 bases at V and 7 bases at J; junction bases unmatched: 4. Patients picked for sequencing had shown CD8+CD57+ cell expansion detected by flow cytometry. Patients were treatment-naive when blood was sampled. Specimen: sorted CD4+, CD8+, or CD8+CD57+ T cells (not recorded which) from PBMCs. This receptor was obtained from a human donor with aplastic anemia. This chain links TRBV7-2 with TRBJ2-4, with TRBD1 matching 9 bases. CDR3 nucleotide sequence: TGTGCCAGCAGGAGCGGGACAGGGAACATTCAGTACTTC. Protein product: CASRSGTGNIQYF.